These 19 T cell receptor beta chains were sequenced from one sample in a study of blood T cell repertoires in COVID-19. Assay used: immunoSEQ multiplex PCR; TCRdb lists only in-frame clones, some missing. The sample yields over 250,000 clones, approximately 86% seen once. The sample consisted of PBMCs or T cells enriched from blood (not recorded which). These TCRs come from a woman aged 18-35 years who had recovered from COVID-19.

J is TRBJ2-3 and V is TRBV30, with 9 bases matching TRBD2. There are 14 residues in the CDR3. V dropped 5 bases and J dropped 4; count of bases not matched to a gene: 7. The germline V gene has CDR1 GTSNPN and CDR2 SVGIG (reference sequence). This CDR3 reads CAWGSGSTADTQYF. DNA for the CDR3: TGTGCCTGGGGTAGCGGGAGTACTGCAGATACGCAGTATTTT. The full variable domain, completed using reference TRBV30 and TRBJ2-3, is SQTIHQWPATLVQPVGSPLSLECTVEGTSNPNLYWYRQAAGRGLQLLFYSVGIGQISSEVPQNLSASRPQDRQFILSSKKLLLSDSGFYLCAWGSGSTADTQYFGPGTRLTVL.

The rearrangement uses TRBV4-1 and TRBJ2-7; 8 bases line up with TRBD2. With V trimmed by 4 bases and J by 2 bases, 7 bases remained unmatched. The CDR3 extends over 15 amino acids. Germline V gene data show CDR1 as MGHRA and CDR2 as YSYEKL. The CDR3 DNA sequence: TGCGCCAGCAGCCTTGGACTAGCTGGGGCCTACGAGCAGTACTTC. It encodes CASSLGLAGAYEQYF.

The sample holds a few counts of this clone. CDR3 in amino acids: CASSTGGRTEAFF. The DNA for the CDR3 is TGTGCCAGCTCTACGGGGGGTCGGACTGAAGCTTTCTTT. V and J are TRBV18 and TRBJ1-1; TRBD1 might be the D (5 bases). CDR1 is KGHSH, CDR2 LQKENI, per germline. Trimming took 6 bases from V and 5 from J, leaving 13 bases between them. CDR3 size: 13 residues. The full variable domain, rest sourced from reference TRBV18 and TRBJ1-1, is NAGVMQNPRHLVRRRGQEARLRCSPMKGHSHVYWYRQLPEEGLKFMVYLQKENIIDESGMPKERFSAEFPKEGPSILRIQQVVRGDSAAYFCASSTGGRTEAFFGQGTRLTVV.

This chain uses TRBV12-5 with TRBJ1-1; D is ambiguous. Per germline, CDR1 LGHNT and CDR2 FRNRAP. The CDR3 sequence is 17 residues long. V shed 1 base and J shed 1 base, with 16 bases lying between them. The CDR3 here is CASGLDGRPKKNTEAFF. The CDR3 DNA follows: TGTGCTAGTGGTTTGGACGGCAGGCCCAAGAAGAACACTGAAGCTTTCTTT. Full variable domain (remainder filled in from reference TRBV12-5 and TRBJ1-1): DARVTQTPRHKVTEMGQEVTMRCQPILGHNTVFWYRQTMMQGLELLAYFRNRAPLDDSGMPKDRFSAEMPDATLATLKIQPSEPRDSAVYFCASGLDGRPKKNTEAFFGQGTRLTVV.

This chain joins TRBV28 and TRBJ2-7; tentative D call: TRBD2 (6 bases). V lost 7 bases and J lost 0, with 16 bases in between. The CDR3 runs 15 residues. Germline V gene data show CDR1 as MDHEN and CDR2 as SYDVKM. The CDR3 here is CASNPPMGGSYEQYF. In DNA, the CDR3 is TGTGCCAGCAACCCCCCCATGGGGGGCTCCTACGAGCAGTACTTC.

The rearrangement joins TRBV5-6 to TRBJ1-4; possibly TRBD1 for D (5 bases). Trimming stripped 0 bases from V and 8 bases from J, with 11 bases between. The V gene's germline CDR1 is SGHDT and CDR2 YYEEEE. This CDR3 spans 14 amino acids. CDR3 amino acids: CASSLVQGGEKLFF. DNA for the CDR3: TGTGCCAGCAGCTTGGTTCAGGGAGGAGAAAAACTGTTTTTT.

Here the CDR3 DNA reads TGTGCCAGCAGCCCAGCTGGGCGGGTGATGAACACTGAAGCTTTCTTT. It encodes CASSPAGRVMNTEAFF. V and J are TRBV9 and TRBJ1-1; the D is unclear. V lost 4 bases, J lost 0 bases, and 16 bases lay in between. The CDR3 runs to 16 residues. Germline loops: CDR1 SGDLS, CDR2 YYNGEE.

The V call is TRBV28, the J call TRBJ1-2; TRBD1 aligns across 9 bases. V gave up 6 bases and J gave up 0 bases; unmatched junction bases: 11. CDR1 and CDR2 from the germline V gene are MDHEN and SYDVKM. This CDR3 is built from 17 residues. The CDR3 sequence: CASSQTDRGSANYGYTF. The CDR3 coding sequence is TGTGCCAGCAGCCAAACGGACAGGGGATCAGCTAACTATGGCTACACCTTC.

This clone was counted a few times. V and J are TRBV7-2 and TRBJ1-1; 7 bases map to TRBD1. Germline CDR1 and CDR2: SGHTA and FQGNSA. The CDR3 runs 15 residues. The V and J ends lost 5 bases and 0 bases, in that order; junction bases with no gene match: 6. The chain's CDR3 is CASSQRTGVNTEAFF. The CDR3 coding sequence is TGTGCCAGCAGCCAGCGAACAGGGGTGAACACTGAAGCTTTCTTT.

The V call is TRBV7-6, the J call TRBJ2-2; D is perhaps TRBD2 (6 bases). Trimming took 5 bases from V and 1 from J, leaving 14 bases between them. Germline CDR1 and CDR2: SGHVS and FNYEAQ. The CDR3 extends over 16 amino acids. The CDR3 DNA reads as TGTGCCAGCAGCCAAACGGAGGGGAGGAACACCGGGGAGCTGTTTTTT. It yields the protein CASSQTEGRNTGELFF.

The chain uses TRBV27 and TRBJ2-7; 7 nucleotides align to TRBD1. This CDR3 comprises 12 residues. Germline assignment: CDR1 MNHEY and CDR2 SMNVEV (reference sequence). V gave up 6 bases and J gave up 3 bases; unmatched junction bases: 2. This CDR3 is CASRGQLYEQYF. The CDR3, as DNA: TGTGCCAGCAGGGGACAGCTCTACGAGCAGTACTTC.

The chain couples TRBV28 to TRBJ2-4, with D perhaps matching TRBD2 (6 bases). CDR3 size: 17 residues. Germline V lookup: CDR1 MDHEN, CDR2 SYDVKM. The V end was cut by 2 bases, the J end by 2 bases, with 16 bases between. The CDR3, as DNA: TGTGCCAGCAGTTTAGCGGGACCGTTGGGTTCCAAAAACATTCAGTACTTC. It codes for CASSLAGPLGSKNIQYF.

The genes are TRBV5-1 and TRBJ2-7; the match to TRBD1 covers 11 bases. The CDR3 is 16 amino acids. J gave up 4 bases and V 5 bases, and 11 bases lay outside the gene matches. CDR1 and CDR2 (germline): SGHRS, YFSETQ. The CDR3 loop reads CASSEGSGTGGYEQYF. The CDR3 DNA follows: TGCGCCAGCAGTGAAGGCTCAGGGACAGGGGGGTACGAGCAGTACTTC.

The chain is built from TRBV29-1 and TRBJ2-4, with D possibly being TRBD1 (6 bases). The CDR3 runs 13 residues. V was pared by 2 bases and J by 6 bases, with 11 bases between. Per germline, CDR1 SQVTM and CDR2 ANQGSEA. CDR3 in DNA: TGCAGCGTTGAACAGGGGCGGCTAAACATTCAGTACTTC. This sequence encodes CSVEQGRLNIQYF.

The CDR3 DNA sequence: TGTGCCAGCAGTCCCTCAGACAGGAGTGAAGCTTTCTTT. Its translation is CASSPSDRSEAFF. V is TRBV6-5 and J is TRBJ1-1; D possibly corresponds to TRBD1 (6 bases). The CDR3 loop spans 13 amino acids. The V end lost 5 bases, the J end lost 7 bases, and 14 bases lay between the germline ends. The germline CDR1 and CDR2 sequences are MNHEY and SVGAGI.

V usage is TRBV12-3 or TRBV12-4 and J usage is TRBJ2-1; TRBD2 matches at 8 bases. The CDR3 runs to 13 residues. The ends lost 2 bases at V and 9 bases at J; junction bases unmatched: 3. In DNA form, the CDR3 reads TGTGCCAGCAGTTTAACCAGCGGGAGTGAGCAGTTCTTC. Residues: CASSLTSGSEQFF.

The DNA of the CDR3 is TGTGCCAGCACCCAAAGGACGGGGGGGCACGGCACTGAAGCTTTCTTT. Its protein product is CASTQRTGGHGTEAFF. The chain uses TRBV2 and TRBJ1-1; TRBD1 might be the D (6 bases). V gave up 7 bases and J gave up 4 bases, with 22 bases separating them. The germline V gene has CDR1 SNHLY and CDR2 FYNNEI. CDR3 length: 16 amino acids. The full variable domain, its missing parts supplied by reference TRBV2 and TRBJ1-1, is EPEVTQTPSHQVTQMGQEVILRCVPISNHLYFYWYRQILGQKVEFLVSFYNNEISEKSEIFDDQFSVERPDGSNFTLKIRSTKLEDSAMYFCASTQRTGGHGTEAFFGQGTRLTVV.

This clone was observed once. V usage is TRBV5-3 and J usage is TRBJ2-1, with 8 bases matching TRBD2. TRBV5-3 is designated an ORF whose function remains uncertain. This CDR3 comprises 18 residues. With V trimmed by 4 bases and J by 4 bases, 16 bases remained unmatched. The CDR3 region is CARSAPRIAGRQYNEQFF. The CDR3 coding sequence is TGTGCCAGAAGCGCGCCGCGGATAGCGGGGAGGCAATACAATGAGCAGTTCTTC.

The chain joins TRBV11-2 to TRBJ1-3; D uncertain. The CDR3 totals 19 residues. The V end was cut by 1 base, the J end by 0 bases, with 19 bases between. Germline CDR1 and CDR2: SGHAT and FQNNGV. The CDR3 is CASSLVAPSSSHSGNTIYF. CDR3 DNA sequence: TGTGCCAGCAGCTTAGTAGCCCCGTCCAGTTCTCACTCTGGAAACACCATATATTTT.